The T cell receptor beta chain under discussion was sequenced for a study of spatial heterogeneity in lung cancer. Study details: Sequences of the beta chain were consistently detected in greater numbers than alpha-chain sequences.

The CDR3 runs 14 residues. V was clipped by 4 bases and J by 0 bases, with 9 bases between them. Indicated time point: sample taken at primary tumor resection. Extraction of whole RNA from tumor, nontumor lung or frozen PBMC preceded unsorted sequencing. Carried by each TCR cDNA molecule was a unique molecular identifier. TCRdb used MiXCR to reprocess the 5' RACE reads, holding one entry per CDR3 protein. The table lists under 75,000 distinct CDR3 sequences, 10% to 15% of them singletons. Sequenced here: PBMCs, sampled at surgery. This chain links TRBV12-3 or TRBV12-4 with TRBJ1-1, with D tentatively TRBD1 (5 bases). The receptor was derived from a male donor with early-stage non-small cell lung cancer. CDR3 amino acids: CASSWGRVNTEAFF. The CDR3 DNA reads TGTGCCAGCAGTTGGGGGAGGGTGAACACTGAAGCTTTCTTT.